These T cell receptor beta chains were read from a single sample in a study of blood T cell repertoires in COVID-19. Using immunoSEQ multiplex PCR, the repertoire was profiled, and TCRdb retains in-frame clones only, with some absent. The sample has 150,000 to 200,000 clones, around 85% seen once. The sequenced sample consisted of peripheral blood. Receptors originate from an older woman with COVID-19, enrolled during active disease. Each CDR3 is given with its conserved first and last residue.

j_call	cdr3_length	v_call	cdr3_aa
TRBJ2-2	14	TRBV10-3	CAIRTSGNTGELFF
TRBJ2-1	15	TRBV19	CASRFRGTMKNEQFF
TRBJ2-7	16	TRBV4-2	CASSQPSGRTSYEQYF
TRBJ2-4	15	TRBV11-3	CASSFGGLAKNIQYF
TRBJ1-4	14	TRBV6-5	CASSYGQGSEKLFF
TRBJ1-3	15	TRBV29-1	CSVAGGAVGGNTIYF
TRBJ2-7	17	TRBV27	CASSLIMSASGLYEQYF
TRBJ1-2	16	TRBV27	CASSLWGRAAPYGYTF
TRBJ2-3	16	TRBV11-2	CASSSRTSGRFGGQYF
TRBJ2-3	18	TRBV5-4	CASSLKLLAVASTDTQYF
TRBJ2-7	15	TRBV7-2	CASTTDHTGHREQYF
TRBJ2-1	16	TRBV10-1	CASSDGLAGGSNEQFF
TRBJ2-5	16	TRBV24-1	CATSDWGEGVRETQYF
TRBJ1-1	16	TRBV6-1	CASSETGRSMNTEAFF
TRBJ1-2	12	TRBV14	CASSQTGHGYTF